The clone carrying this T cell receptor (beta chain) has just one count. In the authors' methods: Out-of-frame sequences were removed, leaving a few million distinct TCRbeta sequences. Repertoires were generated with immunoSEQ multiplex PCR, while TCRdb's copy carries only in-frame clones and drops some. That table gives V, J and clone size, and the DNA gave D and trimming. In the table there are about 62,000 clones, roughly 76% of which are singletons. The source of the sample is a study of memory CD4+ T cells and cytomegalovirus serostatus. Study at large: Of the healthy Belgian adults, 9 were CMV seropositive and about two dozen seronegative.

V was shortened by 3 bases and J by 1 base, with 17 bases between the two germline ends. CDR3 length equals 17 residues. The germline CDR1 and CDR2 sequences are MNHEY and SMNVEV (reference sequence). Single viable CD3+CD4+CD8-CD45RO+ cells were sorted as the memory CD4+ T cells. Sequencing input: memory CD4+ T cells from blood. The V and J genes are TRBV27 and TRBJ2-3; D gene unclear. This TCR came from an adult in good health and CMV-seropositive. CDR3 protein: CASSFHKRARGTDTQYF. The CDR3 DNA is TGTGCCAGCAGTTTCCACAAGCGAGCTAGGGGCACAGATACGCAGTATTTT.